Listed here is a single TCR beta chain. The primer mix had 60 Vbeta and 13 Jbeta primers. Some clones are missing from TCRdb's copy, which holds only in-frame ones; the method was immunoSEQ multiplex PCR. This table holds 130,000 or so clones, roughly 79% found once. The CDR3 is 14 amino acids. The V end lost 3 bases, the J end lost 2 bases, and 10 bases lay between the germline ends. Germline V gene data show CDR1 as MDHEN and CDR2 as SYDVKM. These data originate in a study of cytomegalovirus exposure and HLA in healthy donors. Donors likely had unrecorded immune exposures despite being nominally healthy when sampled.

The sequence derives from a woman aged 40-49 years in good health and CMV-seronegative. The sample consisted of PBMCs. The chain carries TRBV28 and TRBJ1-1, with D maybe TRBD1 (6 bases). CDR3 loop: CASSFDRPNTEAFF. In DNA, the CDR3 is TGTGCCAGCAGTTTCGACAGGCCTAACACTGAAGCTTTCTTT.